This TCR beta chain was obtained from a study of technical replicates of blood from several donors. Only in-frame clones appear in the TCRdb table, and some are missing; sequencing was by immunoSEQ multiplex PCR. The data contain approximately 75,000 clones, nearly 97% of them singletons. The CDR3 contains 11 residues. Germline V gene data show CDR1 as DFQATT and CDR2 as SNEGSKA (reference sequence). The chain recombines TRBV20-1 with TRBJ1-1; TRBD1 agrees at 8 bases. Sequenced material: T cells isolated from PBMCs. The TCR originated in a human donor in good health. CDR3: CSSTGVAEAFF. CDR3 nucleotide sequence: TGCAGCTCGACAGGGGTCGCTGAAGCTTTCTTT.